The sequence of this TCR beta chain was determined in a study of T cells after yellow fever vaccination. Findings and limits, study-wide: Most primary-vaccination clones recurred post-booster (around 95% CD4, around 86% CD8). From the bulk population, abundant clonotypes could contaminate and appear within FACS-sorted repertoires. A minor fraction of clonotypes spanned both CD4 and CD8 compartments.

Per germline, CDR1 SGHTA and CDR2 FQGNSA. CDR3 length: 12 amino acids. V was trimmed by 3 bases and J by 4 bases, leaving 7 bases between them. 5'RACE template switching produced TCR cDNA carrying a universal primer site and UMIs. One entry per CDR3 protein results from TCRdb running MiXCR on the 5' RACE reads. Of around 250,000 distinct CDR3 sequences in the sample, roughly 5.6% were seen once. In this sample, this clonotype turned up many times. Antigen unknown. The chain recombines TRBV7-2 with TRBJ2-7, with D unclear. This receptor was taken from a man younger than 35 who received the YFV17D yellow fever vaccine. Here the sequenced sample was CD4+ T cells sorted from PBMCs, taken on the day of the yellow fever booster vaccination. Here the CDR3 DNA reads TGTGCCAGCAGCTTTGTGGGTTACGAGCAGTACTTC. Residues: CASSFVGYEQYF. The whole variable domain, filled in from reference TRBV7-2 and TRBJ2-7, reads GAGVSQSPSNKVTEKGKDVELRCDPISGHTALYWYRQSLGQGLEFLIYFQGNSAPDKSGLPSDRFSAERTGGSVSTLTIQRTQQEDSAVYLCASSFVGYEQYFGPGTRLTVT.